One sample yielded the 8 T cell receptor beta chains listed below, sequenced in a study of T-cell reconstitution after alpha-beta-depleted transplantation in children. Unique molecular identifiers were used to barcode this TCRbeta library. In TCRdb, the PCR reads were re-called with MiXCR into one record per CDR3 protein. The sample lists approximately 400,000 distinct CDR3 sequences, about 11% seen once, with approximately 5% in the top ten. The sample in question was PBMCs from the stem cell graft donor, obtained from the stem cell graft. The receptors stem from a human donor who donated a stem cell graft to a child with acute myeloid leukemia.

This clonotype was found a few times. J is TRBJ2-5 and V is TRBV24-1; maybe TRBD1 (6 bases). Trimming removed 9 bases from V and 5 bases from J, with 12 bases in between. The CDR3 consists of 12 residues. CDR1 and CDR2 from the germline V gene are KGHDR and SFDVKD. DNA for the CDR3: TGTGCCACCCAGGGGTTTGGGGAGACCCAGTACTTC. Translation gives CATQGFGETQYF.

This clonotype occurred many times. This chain uses TRBV5-1 with TRBJ2-1; D uncertain. Trimming removed 0 bases at V and 8 bases at J, with 12 bases between. The germline V gene has CDR1 SGHRS and CDR2 YFSETQ. The CDR3 is 14 amino acids. This CDR3 reads CASSLVLGFDEQFF. The CDR3 DNA reads TGCGCCAGCAGCTTGGTTCTAGGATTTGATGAGCAGTTCTTC.

With respect to this clonotype: Sequence at one end of the junction differs from germline and may be a read error. The V and J genes are TRBV5-1 and TRBJ2-3; D is possibly TRBD2 (6 bases). CDR3 size: 15 residues. Germline V gene lookup returns CDR1 SGHRS and CDR2 YFSETQ. The CDR3 region has the DNA TGCGCCGGCAGCTTCGGGGGACTTTACACAGATACGCAGTATTTT. It translates to CAGSFGGLYTDTQYF.

This clonotype has a handful of counts. J is TRBJ2-7 and V is TRBV20-1; the match to TRBD1 covers 8 bases. V dropped 0 bases and J dropped 5; count of bases not matched to a gene: 12. Germline CDR1 and CDR2: DFQATT and SNEGSKA (reference sequence). This CDR3 comprises 16 residues. CDR3 protein: CSARDRGRLLIDEQYF. The CDR3 DNA reads TGCAGTGCTAGAGACAGGGGGCGCCTCCTTATCGACGAGCAGTACTTC.

This chain joins TRBV7-9 and TRBJ2-3, with D tentatively TRBD2 (6 bases). V lost 1 base and J lost 4, with 12 bases in between. CDR1 SEHNR and CDR2 FQNEAQ come from the germline V gene (reference sequence). The CDR3 is 15 residues long. The CDR3 DNA is TGTGCCAGCAGCTTAGGAGTCGGGGAGGCAGATACGCAGTATTTT. Translated: CASSLGVGEADTQYF.

The sample holds a few counts of this clonotype. J is TRBJ2-5 and V is TRBV6-2 or TRBV6-3, with 7 bases fitting TRBD2. The CDR3 length is 15 residues. V lost 2 bases and J lost 4; bases outside the gene matches: 7. CDR1 is MNHEY and CDR2 is SVGEGT in the germline V gene. The CDR3 protein is CASSYSSSGGETQYF. CDR3 in DNA: TGTGCCAGCAGTTACAGCTCTAGCGGTGGAGAGACCCAGTACTTC.

The chain recombines TRBV4-2 with TRBJ2-1, with 7 bases that match TRBD1. Germline V gene data show CDR1 as LGHNA and CDR2 as YNFKEQ. The CDR3 extends over 15 amino acids. Trimming took 4 bases from V and 7 from J; bases not matched to a gene: 10. The CDR3 nucleotides are TGTGCCAGCAGCCTCTTGTACAGGGGTGATAATGAGCAGTTCTTC. This codes for CASSLLYRGDNEQFF.

The chain has TRBV4-2 and TRBJ2-7; D ambiguous. This CDR3 is 15 amino acids long. The V and J ends lost 9 bases and 5 bases respectively, with 23 bases between them. Germline V gives CDR1 LGHNA, CDR2 YNFKEQ. CDR3 sequence: CARGPGLLCGHEQYF. CDR3 in DNA: TGTGCCAGGGGCCCCGGGCTCCTTTGCGGCCACGAGCAGTACTTC.